Listed here is a single T cell receptor beta chain. The antigen is not known. This sample is drawn from a study of T cell responses to AZD1222 COVID-19 vaccine. Regarding the study as a whole: CD4 TCRs covered the whole spike, strongest at regions 160-218 and 743-854. Repertoire sampling occurred only after the peak T cell response. Spike-specific TCR breadth and depth grew following two AZD1222 doses. Donors in the cohort were predominantly white British and more often female, and clonal diversity was possibly underestimated.

Trimming took off 1 base at V and 3 bases at J, with 11 bases between the two ends. The CDR3 has 15 amino acids. Germline V CDR1 and CDR2: SGHDT, YYEEEE. This table comes from immunoSEQ multiplex PCR, and its TCRdb copy is limited to in-frame clones, with some not included. The table has roughly 130,000 clones, approximately 92% seen once; the top ten hold approximately 1.2%. The material sequenced was peripheral blood, taken 28 days after the second AZD1222 dose. The chain recombines TRBV5-6 with TRBJ1-5; possible D gene TRBD1, 6 bases. The source of this sequence is an adult who received the AZD1222 COVID-19 vaccine. The CDR3 DNA reads TGTGCCAGCAGCTTGCTTCAGGGGCACAATCAGCCCCAGCATTTT. Encoded protein: CASSLLQGHNQPQHF.